This is a list of T cell receptor beta chains from one sample in a study of type 1 regulatory T cells. TCRdb itself ran the reads through MiXCR, one entry per CDR3 protein. This sample has fewer than 75,000 distinct CDR3 sequences; around 49% occur once, and the top ten carry about 2%. The antigens of these receptors remain unknown. Sequenced material: cultured non-Tr1 T cells, either the whole culture or a sorted T cell fraction (not recorded which). The receptors were sampled from a human donor in good health. Each CDR3 is given with its conserved first and last residue. Each record gives: J gene, D gene, clone size, V gene, CDR3 protein, CDR3 DNA. A D gene is named only where the DNA matches it firmly. For some rows the clone size is stated as once, few or many, or as a class when expanded; others skip it.

>TRBJ2-3|.|.|TRBV21-1
CASSKGPLPDTQYF
TGTGCCAGCAGCAAAGGTCCCCTTCCAGATACGCAGTATTTT
>TRBJ2-5|.|.|TRBV20-1
CSAEGVMGETQYF
TGCAGTGCCGAGGGGGTAATGGGGGAGACCCAGTACTTC
>TRBJ2-5|TRBD1|few|TRBV24-1
CATSDSQGVETQYF
TGTGCCACCAGTGATTCCCAGGGGGTGGAGACCCAGTACTTC
>TRBJ2-3|.|.|TRBV5-1
CASRPRTAKETQYF
TGCGCCAGCAGGCCGCGGACTGCCAAGGAGACGCAGTATTTT
>TRBJ2-7|TRBD1|few|TRBV7-8
CASSSRDRTYEQYF
TGTGCCAGCAGCTCCCGGGACAGGACCTACGAGCAGTACTTC
>TRBJ1-6|.|.|TRBV19
CASSLRGAGDNSPLHF
TGTGCCAGTAGTTTACGCGGCGCAGGGGATAATTCACCCCTCCACTTT
>TRBJ2-7|TRBD1|.|TRBV12-3/TRBV12-4
CASTRDRRGEQYF
TGTGCCAGCACGCGGGACAGGCGAGGCGAGCAGTACTTC
>TRBJ2-7|.|.|TRBV20-1
CSAQGTALHEQYF
TGCAGTGCTCAGGGGACGGCGCTCCACGAGCAGTACTTC
>TRBJ2-1|TRBD2|.|TRBV5-1
CASSLGASGGANEQFF
TGCGCCAGCAGCTTGGGGGCTAGCGGGGGGGCCAATGAGCAGTTCTTC
>TRBJ2-1|TRBD2|.|TRBV20-1
CSARPGGGSEQFF
TGCAGTGCTAGACCGGGGGGGGGGAGTGAGCAGTTCTTC
>TRBJ1-6|.|.|TRBV20-1
CSAFEGSYNSPLHF
TGCAGTGCTTTCGAGGGAAGCTATAATTCACCCCTCCACTTT
>TRBJ2-1|.|.|TRBV12-3/TRBV12-4
CASSFFDEQFF
TGTGCCAGCAGTTTTTTTGATGAGCAGTTCTTC
>TRBJ1-1|.|.|TRBV3-1
CASSPSYSEAFF
TGTGCCAGCAGCCCTAGTTACTCTGAAGCTTTCTTT
>TRBJ2-3|.|few|TRBV27
CASSPTPDTGTQYF
TGTGCCAGCAGTCCAACCCCGGACACTGGGACGCAGTATTTT
>TRBJ2-7|TRBD2|.|TRBV6-1
CASSGGINIYEQYF
TGTGCCAGCAGCGGGGGGATAAACATCTACGAGCAGTACTTC
>TRBJ2-7|TRBD1|few|TRBV6-2/TRBV6-3
CASRRRDRESPGQYF
TGTGCCAGCAGGCGCCGGGACAGGGAATCCCCGGGGCAGTACTTC
>TRBJ2-7|TRBD1|.|TRBV2
CASSAGTVYEQYF
TGTGCCAGCAGCGCCGGGACAGTCTACGAGCAGTACTTC
>TRBJ2-4|.|many|TRBV2
CASSDPVEAKNIQYF
TGTGCCAGCAGTGACCCAGTGGAAGCCAAAAACATTCAGTACTTC
>TRBJ1-2|.|few|TRBV12-3/TRBV12-4
CASRPDGSVYGYTF
TGTGCCAGCAGACCCGACGGTTCCGTATATGGCTACACCTTC
>TRBJ1-2|.|few|TRBV4-1
CASSYSMGYGYTF
TGCGCCAGCAGCTACTCTATGGGGTACGGCTACACCTTC
>TRBJ2-5|.|few|TRBV5-1
CASSSHQDRVETQYF
TGCGCCAGCAGCTCGCATCAAGACAGAGTAGAGACCCAGTACTTC
>TRBJ2-1|.|.|TRBV30
CAWSYGNEQFF
TGTGCCTGGAGTTATGGTAATGAGCAGTTCTTC
>TRBJ2-5|TRBD1|few|TRBV5-1
CASSFLGQKETQYF
TGCGCCAGCAGCTTCCTGGGACAGAAAGAGACCCAGTACTTC
>TRBJ2-5|TRBD2|few|TRBV10-2
CASRTSGPGETQYF
TGCGCCAGCAGGACTAGCGGGCCTGGGGAGACCCAGTACTTC
>TRBJ1-2|.|.|TRBV5-1
CASSPDLGYGYTF
TGCGCCAGCAGCCCTGACCTGGGCTATGGCTACACCTTC
>TRBJ1-5|TRBD1|.|TRBV7-2
CASSLTGALNQPQHF
TGTGCCAGCAGTCTGACAGGGGCCCTCAATCAGCCCCAGCATTTT
>TRBJ2-3|.|few|TRBV20-1
CSASNPNRQADTQYF
TGCAGTGCTAGCAACCCTAACCGTCAGGCAGATACGCAGTATTTT
>TRBJ2-1|TRBD1|.|TRBV27
CARSLQGSRNEQFF
TGTGCCAGAAGTTTACAGGGGAGTAGGAATGAGCAGTTCTTC
>TRBJ1-2|.|.|TRBV7-9
CASSITGDGGYTF
TGTGCCAGCAGTATTACGGGGGACGGGGGCTACACCTTC
>TRBJ2-3|TRBD2|.|TRBV7-3
CASTPRLAGISSDTDTQYF
TGTGCCAGCACCCCGAGGCTAGCGGGGATAAGCTCGGATACAGATACGCAGTATTTT
>TRBJ1-1|TRBD1|few|TRBV18
CASSPPPGQGFGTEAFF
TGTGCCAGCTCACCGCCTCCGGGACAGGGGTTTGGGACTGAAGCTTTCTTT
>TRBJ1-5|TRBD1|.|TRBV7-2
CASSLDGTGGNQPQHF
TGTGCCAGCAGCTTAGACGGGACAGGGGGCAATCAGCCCCAGCATTTT
>TRBJ2-7|TRBD2|.|TRBV2
CASSDIGGGAAYEQYF
TGTGCCAGCAGTGATATCGGCGGGGGGGCCGCTTACGAGCAGTACTTC
>TRBJ1-1|.|.|TRBV5-1
CASSFSGQTPEAFF
TGCGCCAGCAGCTTCTCAGGACAAACTCCTGAAGCTTTCTTT
>TRBJ2-3|.|few|TRBV11-1
CASSLWEGGNTQYF
TGTGCCAGCAGCTTATGGGAAGGGGGGAATACGCAGTATTTT
>TRBJ1-1|.|.|TRBV3-1
CASSQDAGAEDTEAFF
TGTGCCAGCAGCCAAGATGCAGGCGCGGAGGACACTGAAGCTTTCTTT
>TRBJ2-7|.|few|TRBV7-8
CASSSTGGEQYF
TGTGCCAGCAGTTCAACCGGGGGAGAGCAGTACTTC
>TRBJ2-7|TRBD1|.|TRBV5-5
CASSSPGQGVVEQYF
TGTGCCAGCAGCTCCCCGGGACAGGGGGTCGTCGAGCAGTACTTC
>TRBJ1-4|.|.|TRBV6-2/TRBV6-3
CASSFPPGINEKLFF
TGTGCCAGCAGTTTCCCACCAGGGATCAACGAAAAACTGTTTTTT
>TRBJ1-5|.|.|TRBV5-1
CASSQGGFDQPQHF
TGCGCCAGCAGCCAAGGGGGGTTCGATCAGCCCCAGCATTTT
>TRBJ2-2|.|many|TRBV5-1
CASSFSGNTGELFF
TGCGCCAGCAGCTTTTCTGGGAACACCGGGGAGCTGTTTTTT
>TRBJ2-1|TRBD2|.|TRBV19
CASSIGTSGGSRIEQFF
TGTGCCAGTAGTATTGGGACTAGCGGGGGGAGCCGCATTGAGCAGTTCTTC
>TRBJ1-5|.|once|TRBV7-2
CASSLGGRNQPQHF
TGTGCCAGCAGCTTAGGGGGCAGAAATCAGCCCCAGCATTTT
>TRBJ1-2|.|.|TRBV4-1
CASSRAGQPNYGYTF
TGCGCCAGCAGCCGGGCCGGACAGCCTAACTATGGCTACACCTTC
>TRBJ1-5|.|.|TRBV5-1
CASSWDGTRNQPQHF
TGCGCCAGCAGCTGGGACGGAACCCGCAATCAGCCCCAGCATTTT
>TRBJ2-7|TRBD2|.|TRBV6-2/TRBV6-3
CASKSGAYEQYF
TGTGCCAGCAAAAGCGGGGCCTACGAGCAGTACTTC
>TRBJ2-2|TRBD1|.|TRBV27
CASSFQTGTGLNTGELFF
TGTGCCAGCAGTTTTCAGACCGGGACAGGGTTGAACACCGGGGAGCTGTTTTTT
>TRBJ1-2|.|.|TRBV7-8
CASSLVACSVGYGYTF
TGTGCCAGCAGCTTAGTGGCGTGTTCGGTAGGCTATGGCTACACCTTC
>TRBJ1-2|.|few|TRBV27
CASSLSPAVYGYTF
TGTGCCAGCAGTTTATCGCCAGCAGTCTATGGCTACACCTTC
>TRBJ2-5|.|.|TRBV4-1
CASSRGDRQETQYF
TGCGCCAGCAGCCGAGGTGACAGGCAGGAGACCCAGTACTTC
>TRBJ1-2|TRBD1|.|TRBV19
CASSARDSGYGYTF
TGTGCCAGTAGTGCCCGGGACAGTGGCTATGGCTACACCTTC
>TRBJ1-2|TRBD1|few|TRBV27
CASSLTRDRGYGYTF
TGTGCCAGCAGTCTGACCCGGGACAGGGGGTATGGCTACACCTTC
>TRBJ2-3|.|.|TRBV4-1
CASSQKSRGADTQYF
TGCGCCAGCAGCCAAAAGTCGCGGGGAGCAGATACGCAGTATTTT
>TRBJ2-2|.|.|TRBV20-1
CSARGGARTGELFF
TGCAGTGCTAGAGGGGGGGCGCGTACCGGGGAGCTGTTTTTT
>TRBJ2-1|.|.|TRBV4-2
CASSQAGGAYNEQFF
TGTGCCAGCAGCCAAGCCGGAGGGGCCTACAATGAGCAGTTCTTC
>TRBJ2-1|TRBD2|few|TRBV27
CATGLAGGRSYNEQFF
TGTGCCACCGGACTAGCGGGGGGGCGGTCCTACAATGAGCAGTTCTTC
>TRBJ1-6|.|medium-sized|TRBV5-1
CASSFGQDNSPLHF
TGCGCCAGCAGCTTCGGTCAAGATAATTCACCCCTCCACTTT
>TRBJ2-5|TRBD1|.|TRBV9
CASSVGSRDSGETQYF
TGTGCCAGCAGCGTAGGATCGAGGGACAGCGGAGAGACCCAGTACTTC
>TRBJ2-6|.|.|TRBV20-1
CSARDQRSGANVLTF
TGCAGTGCTAGAGATCAGAGGTCTGGGGCCAACGTCCTGACTTTC
>TRBJ1-1|TRBD1|.|TRBV18
CASSPPGQQNTEAFF
TGTGCCAGCTCACCACCGGGACAGCAGAACACTGAAGCTTTCTTT